The clone carrying this T cell receptor beta chain was recorded a few times. Antigen: not known. Together with a sample-barcoded 5' primer, a J-beta primer mix was included in a second PCR lasting about 6 to 11 cycles. Each CDR3 protein is one row after TCRdb ran MiXCR on the 5' RACE reads. The data contain some 920,000 distinct CDR3 sequences, around 54% of them singletons. The data were taken from a study of blood T cells in healthy people across ages. From germline, CDR1 is SQVTM and CDR2 ANQGSEA. Trimming removed 2 bases from V and 8 bases from J, with 9 bases in between. This CDR3 region has 11 residues. Study-level points and caveats: More naive CD4+ cells and higher diversity were found in long-lived than in aged donors. Estimated diversity across one million T cells was deemed an underestimate.

This rearrangement joins TRBV29-1 to TRBJ1-2; D uncertain. This clonotype was obtained from a woman between 55 and 75 years old in good health. Sequenced: blood. CDR3: CSVERGSGYTF. The CDR3 bases are TGCAGCGTTGAACGAGGGTCCGGCTACACCTTC.